Presented here are 27 T cell receptor beta chains from one specimen sequenced in a study of blood T cell repertoires in COVID-19. Sequenced by immunoSEQ multiplex PCR; TCRdb stores in-frame clones only, minus some. This sample has around 130,000 clones, with 75% to 90% found just once. The sequenced sample was peripheral blood. The receptors were sampled from a man between 65 and 79 years old with active or convalescent COVID-19.

The chain couples TRBV24-1 to TRBJ1-5, with a tentative D call TRBD1 (6 bases). The CDR3 loop spans 12 amino acids. The V and J ends lost 4 bases and 8 bases respectively, with 8 bases between them. The germline CDR1 and CDR2 sequences are KGHDR and SFDVKD. In nucleotides, the CDR3 is TGTGCCACCAGTGAACCAGGGGAGCCCCAGCATTTT. Translating gives CATSEPGEPQHF.

The chain combines TRBV19 with TRBJ2-2; TRBD2 matches at 10 bases. This CDR3 region has 17 residues. Germline trimming cut 3 bases from V and 2 bases from J; bases unmatched to any gene: 6. The germline V gene has CDR1 LNHDA and CDR2 SQIVND (reference sequence). CDR3 sequence: CASSMEIAGGNTGELFF. The CDR3 region has the DNA TGTGCCAGTAGTATGGAAATAGCGGGAGGAAACACCGGGGAGCTGTTTTTT.

The chain carries TRBV28 and TRBJ1-5; possible D gene TRBD1, 5 bases. CDR1 and CDR2 (germline): MDHEN, SYDVKM. V was pared by 2 bases and J by 4 bases, with 12 bases between. The CDR3 sequence is 15 residues long. CDR3: CASSLSGGGNQPQHF. In DNA form, the CDR3 reads TGTGCCAGCAGTTTAAGCGGGGGTGGGAATCAGCCCCAGCATTTT.

The chain joins TRBV28 to TRBJ2-5, with D possibly TRBD1 on 6 matching bases. CDR3 length equals 15 residues. Looked up from germline, CDR1 is MDHEN and CDR2 is SYDVKM. The germline V and J ends were trimmed by 7 bases and 1 base, with 16 bases remaining between them. The CDR3, as DNA: TGTGCCAGCAACCCAATAGGGGGTCTCCAAGAGACCCAGTACTTC. Encoded protein: CASNPIGGLQETQYF.

This CDR3 is CASSAETSGGTYNEQFF. CDR3 DNA sequence: TGTGCCAGTAGTGCCGAGACTAGCGGGGGGACCTACAATGAGCAGTTCTTC. This sequence joins TRBV19 and TRBJ2-1; 13 nucleotides match TRBD2. With V trimmed by 5 bases and J by 2 bases, 6 bases remained unmatched. Germline V gene data show CDR1 as LNHDA and CDR2 as SQIVND (reference sequence). The CDR3 is 17 residues long.

This clone was seen just once. The chain has TRBV7-9 and TRBJ1-2; D unclear. Germline CDR1 reads SEHNR; CDR2 reads FQNEAQ (reference sequence). The V end lost 3 bases, the J end lost 4 bases, and 12 bases lay between the germline ends. CDR3 length: 14 amino acids. CDR3 nucleotides: TGTGCCAGCAGCTTCTCTCAGGTTACCTATGGCTACACCTTC. Translated, it gives CASSFSQVTYGYTF. Together with reference TRBV7-9 and TRBJ1-2, the CDR3 gives the full variable domain: DTGVSQNPRHKITKRGQNVTFRCDPISEHNRLYWYRQTLGQGPEFLTYFQNEAQLEKSRLLSDRFSAERPKGSFSTLEIQRTEQGDSAMYLCASSFSQVTYGYTFGSGTRLTVV.

V and J are TRBV5-1 and TRBJ1-4, with TRBD1 matching 11 bases. Per germline, CDR1 SGHRS and CDR2 YFSETQ. The CDR3 is 14 amino acids. J gave up 11 bases and V 4 bases, and 7 bases lay outside the gene matches. CDR3 sequence: CASSTGQGAEKLFF. CDR3 bases: TGCGCCAGCAGCACCGGACAGGGGGCGGAGAAACTGTTTTTT.

The chain has TRBV2 and TRBJ2-1; unclear D gene. The CDR3 covers 14 residues. The germline V gene encodes CDR1 SNHLY and CDR2 FYNNEI. V lost 6 bases and J lost 0, with 9 bases in between. CDR3 coding DNA: TGTGCCAGCAGCCTATACCTCTCCTACAATGAGCAGTTCTTC. Its translation is CASSLYLSYNEQFF.

The chain is built from TRBV19 and TRBJ2-3; 9 bases are a match to TRBD2. The length of the CDR3 is 18 residues. Germline V lookup: CDR1 LNHDA, CDR2 SQIVND (reference sequence). V dropped 2 bases and J dropped 3; count of bases not matched to a gene: 12. The CDR3 protein is CASSIRLAGSMKTDTQYF. Written as DNA, the CDR3 is TGTGCCAGTAGTATACGGCTAGCGGGAAGCATGAAGACAGATACGCAGTATTTT.

DNA of the CDR3: TGTGCCAGCAGCTTAGAGGGGCGGCTGAACACTGAAGCTTTCTTT. Its translation is CASSLEGRLNTEAFF. The chain employs TRBV7-8 and TRBJ1-1; D is possibly TRBD1 (5 bases). The CDR3 runs to 15 residues. Germline lookup yields CDR1 SGHVS and CDR2 FQNEAQ. With 1 base removed from V and 0 bases from J, the gap between germline ends came to 9 bases.

J is TRBJ1-5 and V is TRBV27, with 7 bases that match TRBD1. The CDR3 is made up of 15 amino acids. J lost 2 bases, V lost 4 bases, and 5 bases had no gene match. CDR1 is MNHEY, CDR2 SMNVEV, per germline (reference sequence). The CDR3 reads CASSSLGQGNQPQHF. CDR3 sequence (DNA): TGTGCCAGCAGTTCCCTCGGACAGGGCAATCAGCCCCAGCATTTT.

V gene TRBV11-2 combines with J gene TRBJ1-4; weak D call: TRBD1 (5 bases). V lost 4 bases to trimming and J lost 8 bases, with 14 bases between them. Germline lookup yields CDR1 SGHAT and CDR2 FQNNGV. This CDR3 has 14 residues. The CDR3 DNA follows: TGTGCCAGCAGCTGGGACGGGGGACGCGAAAAACTGTTTTTT. Translating it yields CASSWDGGREKLFF.

This chain uses TRBV6-1 with TRBJ1-2; 9 positions match TRBD1. Germline CDR1 and CDR2: MNHNS and SASEGT. The junction had 2 bases not matched to a gene; V was cut back by 3 bases and J by 3 bases. The CDR3 is made up of 14 amino acids. Here the CDR3 DNA reads TGTGCCAGCAGTGAGAGGGACAGGGACTATGGCTACACCTTC. Translation gives CASSERDRDYGYTF.

V usage is TRBV5-1 and J usage is TRBJ2-2, with D tentatively TRBD1 (5 bases). CDR1 is SGHRS and CDR2 is YFSETQ in the germline V gene. V lost 0 bases and J 3 bases, leaving 6 bases between the germline ends. This CDR3 region has 14 residues. The CDR3 region has the DNA TGCGCCAGCAGCTTGGCGACAGACACCGGGGAGCTGTTTTTT. This gives the protein CASSLATDTGELFF.

The chain links TRBV4-2 to TRBJ2-2, with 8 bases that match TRBD2. The length of the CDR3 is 14 residues. CDR1 LGHNA and CDR2 YNFKEQ come from the germline V gene. Unmatched junction bases numbered 1, after V lost 1 base and J lost 6 bases. The CDR3 loop reads CASSQGAGAGELFF. The CDR3 DNA sequence: TGTGCCAGCAGCCAAGGAGCGGGAGCCGGGGAGCTGTTTTTT.

V and J are TRBV12-1 and TRBJ2-1; TRBD2, as called in the table, went unchecked against the DNA. TRBV12-1 has pseudogene status. This CDR3 is 15 amino acids long. In DNA form, the CDR3 reads TGTGCCAGCCCATTGGGACTAGCGGCTTCTAATGAGCAGTTCTTC. It is translated as CASPLGLAASNEQFF.

The chain uses TRBV7-3 and TRBJ2-1; D possibly corresponds to TRBD1 (6 bases). CDR1 is SGHTA and CDR2 is FQGTGA in the germline V gene. V lost 4 bases to trimming and J lost 5 bases, with 12 bases between them. The CDR3 covers 14 residues. CDR3 nucleotide sequence: TGTGCCAGCAGCTCCGGGGCAGGGGACAATGAGCAGTTCTTC. Residues: CASSSGAGDNEQFF.

This clone appeared a few times. The V call is TRBV28, the J call TRBJ2-1; 7 bases fit TRBD2. Germline V lookup: CDR1 MDHEN, CDR2 SYDVKM. The CDR3 covers 15 residues. J lost 6 bases, V lost 6 bases, and 11 bases had no gene match. The CDR3 protein is CASSTPPGLRNEQFF. The CDR3 bases are TGTGCCAGCAGCACACCTCCGGGACTACGCAATGAGCAGTTCTTC.

The chain employs TRBV2 and TRBJ1-5; 9 bases align to TRBD1. The junction had 8 bases not matched to a gene; V was cut back by 5 bases and J by 3 bases. This CDR3 region has 16 residues. Germline V gene data show CDR1 as SNHLY and CDR2 as FYNNEI. Here the CDR3 DNA reads TGTGCCAGCAGTCTCGAACAGGGGGCATCCAATCAGCCCCAGCATTTT. It translates to CASSLEQGASNQPQHF. The whole variable domain, remainder taken from reference TRBV2 and TRBJ1-5, is EPEVTQTPSHQVTQMGQEVILRCVPISNHLYFYWYRQILGQKVEFLVSFYNNEISEKSEIFDDQFSVERPDGSNFTLKIRSTKLEDSAMYFCASSLEQGASNQPQHFGDGTRLSIL.

The chain employs TRBV5-1 and TRBJ2-5; 10 nucleotides match TRBD2. Per germline, CDR1 SGHRS and CDR2 YFSETQ. The CDR3 has 18 residues. The trim removed 1 base at V and 5 bases at J, leaving 14 bases unmatched. CDR3 nucleotide sequence: TGCGCCAGCAGCTTGCGATCTAGCGGGAGCCCGCCTTGGGAGACCCAGTACTTC. Translating it yields CASSLRSSGSPPWETQYF.

The chain uses TRBV19 and TRBJ1-5; D possibly corresponds to TRBD1 (5 bases). The CDR3 is 15 amino acids. Trimming took off 7 bases at V and 3 bases at J, with 16 bases between the two ends. Per the germline V gene, CDR1 is LNHDA and CDR2 is SQIVND (reference sequence). The CDR3 protein is CASKEEGPINQPQHF. The CDR3 DNA reads as TGTGCCAGTAAAGAGGAGGGACCGATCAATCAGCCCCAGCATTTT.

The CDR3 region is CASSRQDSNQPQHF. The CDR3 region has the DNA TGTGCCAGCTCACGACAGGATAGCAATCAGCCCCAGCATTTT. The chain employs TRBV18 and TRBJ1-5; TRBD1 is a possible D gene (6 bases). CDR1 is KGHSH and CDR2 is LQKENI in the germline V gene. Trimming shortened V by 4 bases and J by 0 bases, and 7 bases separated the two germline ends. There are 14 residues in the CDR3.

This chain connects TRBV19 to TRBJ1-5; 7 bases map to TRBD1. The V and J ends lost 6 bases and 1 base, in that order; junction bases with no gene match: 3. The CDR3 consists of 14 residues. Germline CDR1 and CDR2: LNHDA and SQIVND (reference sequence). The CDR3 loop is CASSPTGSNQPQHF. CDR3 sequence (DNA): TGTGCCAGTAGCCCGACAGGGAGCAATCAGCCCCAGCATTTT.

The rearrangement uses TRBV7-6 and TRBJ2-5, with D perhaps TRBD2 (7 bases). Germline values: CDR1 SGHVS, CDR2 FNYEAQ. V was trimmed by 0 bases and J by 5 bases, leaving 10 bases between them. This CDR3 is 14 amino acids long. This chain's CDR3 is CASSLAEGGETQYF. DNA for the CDR3: TGTGCCAGCAGCTTAGCAGAGGGGGGGGAGACCCAGTACTTC.

The V call is TRBV6-1, the J call TRBJ1-2, with a possible D match to TRBD1 (6 bases). Trimming stripped 2 bases from V and 6 bases from J, with 10 bases between. Germline values: CDR1 MNHNS, CDR2 SASEGT. The CDR3 covers 13 residues. DNA of the CDR3: TGTGCCAGCAGTGAATTAAAGGGGGATGGCTACACCTTC. Its protein is CASSELKGDGYTF.

V and J are TRBV15 and TRBJ1-3, with D perhaps TRBD1 (6 bases). Germline V gene data show CDR1 as LNHNV and CDR2 as YYDKDF (reference sequence). The CDR3 totals 15 residues. Trimming pared 3 bases from V and 4 bases from J, leaving 13 bases between. The chain's CDR3 is CATSRAGGQGNTIYF. The CDR3 region has the DNA TGTGCCACCAGCAGGGCCGGGGGGCAAGGAAACACCATATATTTT.

The chain links TRBV11-2 to TRBJ2-3; D might be TRBD1 (6 bases). Trimming took off 6 bases at V and 3 bases at J, with 19 bases between the two ends. CDR1 and CDR2 from the germline V gene are SGHAT and FQNNGV. The CDR3 runs 16 residues. CDR3 residues: CASRDLRGSTTDTQYF. Here the CDR3 DNA reads TGTGCCAGCAGGGACCTCAGGGGATCTACAACAGATACGCAGTATTTT. The full variable domain, its missing parts supplied by reference TRBV11-2 and TRBJ2-3, is EAGVAQSPRYKIIEKRQSVAFWCNPISGHATLYWYQQILGQGPKLLIQFQNNGVVDDSQLPKDRFSAERLKGVDSTLKIQPAKLEDSAVYLCASRDLRGSTTDTQYFGPGTRLTVL.